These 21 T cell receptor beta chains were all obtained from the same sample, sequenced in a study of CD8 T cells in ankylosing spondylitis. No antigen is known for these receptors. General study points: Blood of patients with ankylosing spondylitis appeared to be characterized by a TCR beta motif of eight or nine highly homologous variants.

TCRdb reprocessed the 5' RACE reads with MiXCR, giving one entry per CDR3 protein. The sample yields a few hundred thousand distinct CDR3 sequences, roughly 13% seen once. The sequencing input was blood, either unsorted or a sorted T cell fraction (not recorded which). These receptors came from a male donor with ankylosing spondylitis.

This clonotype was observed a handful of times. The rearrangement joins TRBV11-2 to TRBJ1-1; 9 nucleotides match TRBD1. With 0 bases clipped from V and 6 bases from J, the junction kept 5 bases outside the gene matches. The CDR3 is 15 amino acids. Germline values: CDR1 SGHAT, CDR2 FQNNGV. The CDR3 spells CASSLDGQGPSEAFF. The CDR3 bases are TGTGCCAGCAGCTTAGATGGACAGGGGCCTTCTGAAGCTTTCTTT.

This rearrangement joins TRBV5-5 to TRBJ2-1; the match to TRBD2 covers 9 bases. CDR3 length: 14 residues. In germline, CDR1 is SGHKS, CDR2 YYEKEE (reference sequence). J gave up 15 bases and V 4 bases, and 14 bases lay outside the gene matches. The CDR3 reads CASSPGLAGLHLFF. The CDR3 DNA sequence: TGTGCCAGCAGCCCGGGGCTAGCGGGACTCCATTTGTTCTTC.

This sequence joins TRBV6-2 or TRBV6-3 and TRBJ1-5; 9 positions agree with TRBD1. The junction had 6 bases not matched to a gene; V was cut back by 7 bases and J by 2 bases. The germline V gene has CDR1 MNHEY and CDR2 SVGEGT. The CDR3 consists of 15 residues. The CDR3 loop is CASNIQGAGNQPQHF. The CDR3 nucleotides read TGTGCCAGCAATATACAGGGGGCCGGCAATCAGCCCCAGCATTTT.

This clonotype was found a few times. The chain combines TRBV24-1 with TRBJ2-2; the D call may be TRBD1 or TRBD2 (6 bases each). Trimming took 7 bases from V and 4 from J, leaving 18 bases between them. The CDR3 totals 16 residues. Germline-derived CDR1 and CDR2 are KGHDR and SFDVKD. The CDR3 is CATRETGMGGTGELFF. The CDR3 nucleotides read TGTGCCACCAGGGAAACAGGGATGGGGGGCACCGGGGAGCTGTTTTTT.

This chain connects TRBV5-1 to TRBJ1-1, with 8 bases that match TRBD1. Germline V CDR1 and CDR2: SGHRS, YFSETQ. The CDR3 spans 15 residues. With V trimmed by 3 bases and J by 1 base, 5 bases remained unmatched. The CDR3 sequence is CASSSTGVRNTEAFF. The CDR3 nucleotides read TGCGCCAGCAGCTCGACAGGGGTTCGGAACACTGAAGCTTTCTTT.

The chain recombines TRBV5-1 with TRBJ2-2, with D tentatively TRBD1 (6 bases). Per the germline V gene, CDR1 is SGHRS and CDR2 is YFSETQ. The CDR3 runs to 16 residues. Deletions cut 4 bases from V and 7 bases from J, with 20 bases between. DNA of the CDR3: TGCGCCAGCAGCCCGGACAGCCATTCCTCTGGCGGGGAGCTGTTTTTT. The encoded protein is CASSPDSHSSGGELFF.

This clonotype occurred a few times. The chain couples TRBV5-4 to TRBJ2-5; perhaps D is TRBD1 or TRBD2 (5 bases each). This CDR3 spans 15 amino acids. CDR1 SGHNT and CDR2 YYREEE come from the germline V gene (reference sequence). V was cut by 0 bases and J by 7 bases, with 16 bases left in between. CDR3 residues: CASSLAVGERGTQYF. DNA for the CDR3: TGTGCCAGCAGCTTGGCCGTGGGGGAGAGGGGGACCCAGTACTTC.

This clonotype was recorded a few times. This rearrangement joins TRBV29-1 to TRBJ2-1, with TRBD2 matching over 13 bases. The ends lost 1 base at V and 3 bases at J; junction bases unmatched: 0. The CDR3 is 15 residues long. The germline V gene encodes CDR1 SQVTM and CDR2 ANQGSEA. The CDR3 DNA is TGCAGCGTTGAAGGGACTAGCGGGAGCTACAATGAGCAGTTCTTC. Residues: CSVEGTSGSYNEQFF.

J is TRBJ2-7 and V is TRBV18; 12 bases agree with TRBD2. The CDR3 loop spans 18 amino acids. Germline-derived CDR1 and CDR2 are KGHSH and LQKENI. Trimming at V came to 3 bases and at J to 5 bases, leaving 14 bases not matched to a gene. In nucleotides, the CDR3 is TGTGCCAGCTCACCGACAGATAGGCGACTAGCGGGAGAGGACGAGCAGTACTTC. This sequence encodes CASSPTDRRLAGEDEQYF.

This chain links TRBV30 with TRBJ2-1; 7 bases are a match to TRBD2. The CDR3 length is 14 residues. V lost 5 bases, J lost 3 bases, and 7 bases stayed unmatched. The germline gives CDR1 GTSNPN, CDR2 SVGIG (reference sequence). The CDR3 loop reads CAWVRAGVYNEQFF. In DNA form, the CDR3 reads TGTGCCTGGGTTCGGGCGGGGGTCTACAATGAGCAGTTCTTC.

Here the CDR3 reads CASSPVAGGPLYNEQFF. DNA of the CDR3: TGTGCCAGCTCACCAGTAGCGGGAGGGCCACTCTACAATGAGCAGTTCTTC. The chain uses TRBV18 and TRBJ2-1; 11 bases map to TRBD2. Germline V gene data show CDR1 as KGHSH and CDR2 as LQKENI. Germline trimming cut 2 bases from V and 3 bases from J; bases unmatched to any gene: 6. The CDR3 extends over 17 amino acids.

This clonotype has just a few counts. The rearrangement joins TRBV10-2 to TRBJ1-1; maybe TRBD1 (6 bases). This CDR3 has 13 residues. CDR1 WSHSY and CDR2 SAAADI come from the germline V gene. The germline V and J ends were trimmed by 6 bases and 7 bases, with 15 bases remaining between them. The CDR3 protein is CASRATGGGEAFF. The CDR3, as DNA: TGCGCCAGCAGGGCGACAGGTGGCGGTGAAGCTTTCTTT.

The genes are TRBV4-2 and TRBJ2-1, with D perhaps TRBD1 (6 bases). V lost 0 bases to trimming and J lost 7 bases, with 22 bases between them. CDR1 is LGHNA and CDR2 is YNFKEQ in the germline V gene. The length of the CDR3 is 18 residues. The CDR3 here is CASSQELASGQGRNEQFF. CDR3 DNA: TGTGCCAGCAGCCAAGAGCTCGCTTCTGGGCAGGGGAGAAATGAGCAGTTCTTC.

In DNA form, the CDR3 reads TGTGCCAGCAGAGGGGGCCGCGGGACCGCGAACACCGGGGAGCTGTTTTTT. The encoded protein is CASRGGRGTANTGELFF. The chain couples TRBV7-9 to TRBJ2-2, with a weak D call TRBD1 (7 bases). The CDR3 loop spans 17 amino acids. V was clipped by 6 bases and J by 0 bases, with 17 bases between them. The V gene's germline CDR1 is SEHNR and CDR2 FQNEAQ (reference sequence).

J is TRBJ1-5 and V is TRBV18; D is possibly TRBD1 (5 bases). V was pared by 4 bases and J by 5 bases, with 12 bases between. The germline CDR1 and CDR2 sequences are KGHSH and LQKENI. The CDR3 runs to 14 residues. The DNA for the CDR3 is TGTGCCAGCTCACTCGGCAGGGACGATCAGCCCCAGCATTTT. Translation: CASSLGRDDQPQHF.

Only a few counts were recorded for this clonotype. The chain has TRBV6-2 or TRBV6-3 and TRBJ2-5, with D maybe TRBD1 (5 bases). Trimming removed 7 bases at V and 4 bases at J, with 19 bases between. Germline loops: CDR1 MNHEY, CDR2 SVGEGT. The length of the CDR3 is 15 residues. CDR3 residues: CASIPGKGVIETQYF. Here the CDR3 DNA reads TGTGCCAGCATCCCAGGGAAGGGCGTAATAGAGACCCAGTACTTC.

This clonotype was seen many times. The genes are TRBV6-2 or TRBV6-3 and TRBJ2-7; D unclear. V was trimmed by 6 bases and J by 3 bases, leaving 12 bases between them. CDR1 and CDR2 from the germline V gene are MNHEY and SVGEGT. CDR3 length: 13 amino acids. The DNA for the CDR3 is TGTGCCAGCAGAACACTGACAAGCTACGAGCAGTACGTC. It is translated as CASRTLTSYEQYV.

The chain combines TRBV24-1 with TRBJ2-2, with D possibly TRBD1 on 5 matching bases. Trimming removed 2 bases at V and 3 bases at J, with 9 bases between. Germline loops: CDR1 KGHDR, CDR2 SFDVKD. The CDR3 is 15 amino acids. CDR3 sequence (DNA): TGTGCCACCAGTGATTGGGGCAGGGACACCGGGGAGCTGTTTTTT. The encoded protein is CATSDWGRDTGELFF.

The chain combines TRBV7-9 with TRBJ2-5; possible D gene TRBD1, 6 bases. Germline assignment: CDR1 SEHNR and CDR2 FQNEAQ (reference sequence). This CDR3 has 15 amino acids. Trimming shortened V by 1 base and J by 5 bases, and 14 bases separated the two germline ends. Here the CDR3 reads CASSLGDIPWETQYF. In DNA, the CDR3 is TGTGCCAGCAGCTTAGGGGACATTCCGTGGGAGACCCAGTACTTC. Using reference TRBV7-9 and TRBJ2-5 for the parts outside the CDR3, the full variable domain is DTGVSQNPRHKITKRGQNVTFRCDPISEHNRLYWYRQTLGQGPEFLTYFQNEAQLEKSRLLSDRFSAERPKGSFSTLEIQRTEQGDSAMYLCASSLGDIPWETQYFGPGTRLLVL.

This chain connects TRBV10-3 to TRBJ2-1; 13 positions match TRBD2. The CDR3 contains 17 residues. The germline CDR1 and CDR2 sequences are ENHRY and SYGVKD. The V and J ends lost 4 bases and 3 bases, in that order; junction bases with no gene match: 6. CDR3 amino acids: CAISARTSGSNYNEQFF. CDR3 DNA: TGTGCCATCAGTGCTAGGACTAGCGGGAGCAACTACAATGAGCAGTTCTTC.

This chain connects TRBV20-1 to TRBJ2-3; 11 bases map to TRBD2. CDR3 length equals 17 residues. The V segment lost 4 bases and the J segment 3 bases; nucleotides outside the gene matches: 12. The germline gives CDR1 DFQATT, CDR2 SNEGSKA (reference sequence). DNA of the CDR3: TGCAGTGCTACCTCCGGGACTAGCGGCAAATCGACAGATACGCAGTATTTT. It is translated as CSATSGTSGKSTDTQYF.